This T cell receptor (beta chain) was observed in a study of vaccination and CD4 T cells after COVID-19. At the level of the study: Convalescent individuals numbered four females and six males, two being Hispanic. With a range of 35 to 161, the median interval from diagnosis to drawing post-COVID samples was 85 to 120 days. Treatment of control cultures consisted of a CEFX pool, an HIV-1 Nef pool, or no peptide.

Treatment in this sample: approximately nine-day PBMC culture with coronavirus spike peptide pools or control peptides (ViraFEST assay). Some 2 million PBMCs were grown per well alongside 10 IU/ml IL-2 and 9.5 to 10 ug/ml peptide pools. The Oncomine TCR Beta short-read assay was what sequenced the DNA obtained from cultured CD4+ T cells. TCRdb fed the PCR reads into MiXCR, producing one record per CDR3 protein. The sample records some 13,000 distinct CDR3 sequences, about 51% being singletons. This CDR3 spans 13 amino acids. V was shortened by 0 bases and J by 14 bases, with 19 bases between the two germline ends. From germline, CDR1 is GTSNPN and CDR2 SVGIG (reference sequence). In its sample, this clonotype was seen a few times. Its antigen remains unknown.

This receptor was identified in a human donor who had recovered from COVID-19. Sequenced input: CD4+ T cells from blood, cultured in vitro. The rearrangement links TRBV30 to TRBJ1-2; tentative D call: TRBD1 (5 bases). The CDR3, as DNA: TGTGCCTGGAGTGTAGGTCAGGGATACTCGAAAACCTTC. Translation gives CAWSVGQGYSKTF. The complete variable domain, with remaining parts taken from reference TRBV30 and TRBJ1-2, reads SQTIHQWPATLVQPVGSPLSLECTVEGTSNPNLYWYRQAAGRGLQLLFYSVGIGQISSEVPQNLSASRPQDRQFILSSKKLLLSDSGFYLCAWSVGQGYSKTFGSGTRLTVV.